Following are 18 T cell receptor beta chains from one sample sequenced in a study of monozygotic twins with inflammatory bowel disease. From the 5' RACE reads, TCRdb lists one entry per CDR3 protein and no DNA. This sample contains under 350,000 distinct CDR3 sequences. The material sequenced was blood. The receptors were sampled from a human donor with ulcerative colitis or Crohn's disease, or a healthy co-twin of an affected twin (not recorded which).

V is TRBV27 and J is TRBJ2-2; the TRBD1 assignment by TCRdb is unverifiable without DNA. Germline V gene lookup returns CDR1 MNHEY and CDR2 SMNVEV (reference sequence). The CDR3 sequence is 15 residues long. The CDR3 is CASSLVRVNTGELFF.

CDR3 sequence reads: CASRASGDRKTGELFF. The chain carries TRBV6-2 or TRBV6-3 and TRBJ2-2; the D call of TRBD1 rests on TCRdb alone, since no DNA is present to check it. Germline CDR1 and CDR2: MNHEY and SVGEGT. The CDR3 sequence is 16 residues long.

V is TRBV18 and J is TRBJ2-1; checking the TCRdb D call of TRBD2 is not possible without DNA. Germline loops: CDR1 KGHSH, CDR2 LQKENI. The CDR3 covers 15 residues. CDR3 sequence reads: CASSPNANSYNEQFF.

The V gene is TRBV6-2 or TRBV6-3, the J gene TRBJ2-5; TCRdb's D gene call, TRBD2, goes unchecked for lack of DNA. This CDR3 region has 12 residues. The germline V gene encodes CDR1 MNHEY and CDR2 SVGEGT. The CDR3 spells CAYGTTEETQYF.

This rearrangement joins TRBV24-1 to TRBJ2-3; lacking DNA, the TRBD2 call made by TCRdb goes unchecked. From germline, CDR1 is KGHDR and CDR2 SFDVKD. This CDR3 contains 17 residues. Here the CDR3 reads CATSDPKRLGNTDTQYF.

The chain is built from TRBV27 and TRBJ1-2. Germline loops: CDR1 MNHEY, CDR2 SMNVEV (reference sequence). The CDR3 covers 12 residues. The CDR3 sequence: CASSSNSYGHTF.

The chain joins TRBV10-3 to TRBJ1-3; TCRdb lists TRBD1, though no DNA is available to test this call. Germline lookup yields CDR1 ENHRY and CDR2 SYGVKD. There are 14 residues in the CDR3. The CDR3 spells CAIRGQGAGNTIYF.

This chain joins TRBV20-1 and TRBJ2-5; TCRdb's D call of TRBD2 is untestable without DNA. The V gene's germline CDR1 is DFQATT and CDR2 SNEGSKA (reference sequence). This CDR3 comprises 12 residues. CDR3 in amino acids: CSEGLGGETQYF.

The J gene is TRBJ1-1, the V gene TRBV5-1; there is no DNA to check the TCRdb D call of TRBD1. Germline values: CDR1 SGHRS, CDR2 YFSETQ. The CDR3 contains 14 residues. CDR3 region: CASTEVGKITEAFF.

This chain uses TRBV10-3 with TRBJ2-5; TCRdb's D gene call, TRBD1, goes unchecked for lack of DNA. CDR1 and CDR2 from the germline V gene are ENHRY and SYGVKD. The CDR3 has 15 amino acids. The CDR3 is CAISEPRQGQETQYF.

The V gene is TRBV7-2, the J gene TRBJ1-1; TCRdb reports TRBD1, a call that lacks DNA to check it against. Germline values: CDR1 SGHTA, CDR2 FQGNSA. This CDR3 has 13 amino acids. The CDR3 sequence: CASSTQQGTEAFF.

V usage is TRBV27 and J usage is TRBJ1-2; checking the TCRdb D call of TRBD1 is not possible without DNA. The germline gives CDR1 MNHEY, CDR2 SMNVEV (reference sequence). The CDR3 loop spans 16 amino acids. CDR3 region: CASSLWSRGLVGGYTF.

The chain uses TRBV7-2 and TRBJ2-3; checking the TCRdb D call of TRBD1 is not possible without DNA. Germline assignment: CDR1 SGHTA and CDR2 FQGNSA. This CDR3 has 15 amino acids. CDR3 region: CASSLQGQGTDTQYF.

The CDR3 region is CASSSNGLAGGYEQFF. This chain joins TRBV5-1 and TRBJ2-1; the D gene TCRdb calls, TRBD2, cannot be checked with no DNA. Per the germline V gene, CDR1 is SGHRS and CDR2 is YFSETQ. This CDR3 contains 16 residues.

The chain combines TRBV6-5 with TRBJ2-2. The CDR3 loop spans 13 amino acids. Germline V gene sequence: CDR1 MNHEY, CDR2 SVGAGI. The CDR3 region is CASSYSVPGELFF.

The chain combines TRBV7-2 with TRBJ1-2. The V gene's germline CDR1 is SGHTA and CDR2 FQGNSA. The CDR3 runs to 17 residues. CDR3 in amino acids: CASSLGFNACLYYGYTF.

CDR3 protein: CASSIGFGELFF. The chain is built from TRBV19 and TRBJ2-2. The CDR3 has 12 residues. Germline CDR1 reads LNHDA; CDR2 reads SQIVND (reference sequence). Variable domain in full (rest from reference TRBV19 and TRBJ2-2): DGGITQSPKYLFRKEGQNVTLSCEQNLNHDAMYWYRQDPGQGLRLIYYSQIVNDFQKGDIAEGYSVSREKKESFPLTVTSAQKNPTAFYLCASSIGFGELFFGEGSRLTVL.

The V and J genes are TRBV3-1 and TRBJ1-2. Looked up from germline, CDR1 is LGHDT and CDR2 is YNNKEL (reference sequence). The CDR3 is made up of 11 amino acids. The CDR3 sequence: CASSQGPSYTF.